Listed below are T cell receptor beta chains from one sample, sequenced in a study of response to subunit inactivated influenza vaccine. TCRdb used MiXCR to reprocess the RT-PCR reads, holding one entry per CDR3 protein. Seen here are about 500,000 distinct CDR3 sequences, 16% observed once, and the top ten hold approximately 3%. The specimen was CD4+ T cells sorted from PBMCs, collected around 2 years after vaccination. The receptor set was obtained from a man aged 50 to 69 who received an inactivated influenza vaccine. CDR3s include the opening cysteine and the closing phenylalanine or tryptophan. Fields, in order: J gene, clone size, D gene, V gene, CDR3 protein, CDR3 DNA. The D gene is left open where the match is weak. Clone sizes are given selectively: once, few, many, or a class where the clone is expanded.

j_gene: TRBJ2-7; abundance: few; d_gene: TRBD2; v_gene: TRBV11-2; CDR3aa: CASSFKSPGTSGTYEQYF; CDR3nt: TGTGCCAGCAGCTTTAAATCTCCCGGGACTAGCGGAACCTACGAGCAGTACTTC
j_gene: TRBJ2-1; abundance: NA; d_gene: NA; v_gene: TRBV4-2; CDR3aa: CASSQDGQADNEQFF; CDR3nt: TGTGCCAGCAGCCAAGATGGCCAGGCAGACAATGAGCAGTTCTTC
j_gene: TRBJ2-7; abundance: few; d_gene: TRBD1; v_gene: TRBV29-1; CDR3aa: CSVHRGREQYF; CDR3nt: TGCAGCGTTCACAGGGGCCGCGAGCAGTACTTC
j_gene: TRBJ2-1; abundance: NA; d_gene: TRBD1; v_gene: TRBV6-2/TRBV6-3; CDR3aa: CASIYRDRDYNEQFF; CDR3nt: TGTGCCAGCATATATAGGGACAGGGATTACAATGAGCAGTTCTTC
j_gene: TRBJ2-5; abundance: few; d_gene: TRBD1; v_gene: TRBV7-2; CDR3aa: CASSFGQGVKTQYF; CDR3nt: TGTGCCAGCAGCTTTGGACAGGGGGTTAAGACCCAGTACTTC
j_gene: TRBJ2-1; abundance: few; d_gene: NA; v_gene: TRBV6-2/TRBV6-3; CDR3aa: CASSLDRYSYNEQFF; CDR3nt: TGTGCCAGCAGTCTGGACAGATACTCCTACAATGAGCAGTTCTTC
j_gene: TRBJ2-1; abundance: NA; d_gene: TRBD2; v_gene: TRBV7-8; CDR3aa: CASSGRGAGGLYEQFF; CDR3nt: TGTGCCAGCAGCGGACGGGGAGCGGGGGGGCTCTATGAGCAGTTCTTC
j_gene: TRBJ2-3; abundance: few; d_gene: TRBD1; v_gene: TRBV7-9; CDR3aa: CASSPRLGQGTDTQYF; CDR3nt: TGTGCCAGCAGCCCTCGATTGGGACAGGGGACAGATACGCAGTATTTT
j_gene: TRBJ2-7; abundance: NA; d_gene: NA; v_gene: TRBV10-3; CDR3aa: CAIIPGLEQYF; CDR3nt: TGTGCCATCATACCCGGGCTCGAGCAGTACTTC
j_gene: TRBJ1-5; abundance: NA; d_gene: NA; v_gene: TRBV4-3; CDR3aa: CASSQARGPNQPQHF; CDR3nt: TGCGCCAGCAGCCAAGCCCGGGGGCCCAATCAGCCCCAGCATTTT
j_gene: TRBJ2-1; abundance: few; d_gene: NA; v_gene: TRBV4-3; CDR3aa: CASSQEVGRPSYNEQFF; CDR3nt: TGCGCCAGCAGCCAAGAGGTTGGGCGGCCCTCCTACAATGAGCAGTTCTTC
j_gene: TRBJ1-5; abundance: NA; d_gene: NA; v_gene: TRBV7-2; CDR3aa: CASSLDVGPQHF; CDR3nt: TGTGCCAGCAGCTTAGACGTAGGGCCCCAGCATTTT
j_gene: TRBJ2-6; abundance: few; d_gene: NA; v_gene: TRBV6-5; CDR3aa: CASSYSTYGANVLTF; CDR3nt: TGTGCCAGCAGTTACTCGACATATGGGGCCAACGTCCTGACTTTC
j_gene: TRBJ2-7; abundance: NA; d_gene: TRBD2; v_gene: TRBV15; CDR3aa: CATSRGSGRTSYEQYF; CDR3nt: TGTGCCACCAGCAGAGGAAGCGGGAGGACCTCCTACGAGCAGTACTTC
j_gene: TRBJ2-7; abundance: NA; d_gene: TRBD1; v_gene: TRBV12-3/TRBV12-4; CDR3aa: CASSLGRLGQGVSEQYF; CDR3nt: TGTGCCAGCAGTTTAGGCCGGTTGGGACAGGGGGTAAGCGAGCAGTACTTC
j_gene: TRBJ2-5; abundance: NA; d_gene: TRBD1; v_gene: TRBV3-1; CDR3aa: CASSPGDSKTQYF; CDR3nt: TGTGCCAGCAGCCCCGGGGACAGCAAGACCCAGTACTTC
j_gene: TRBJ2-7; abundance: NA; d_gene: NA; v_gene: TRBV20-1; CDR3aa: CSARGDDSYYEQYF; CDR3nt: TGCAGTGCTAGAGGGGACGACAGCTACTACGAGCAGTACTTC
j_gene: TRBJ2-1; abundance: many; d_gene: TRBD2; v_gene: TRBV7-2; CDR3aa: CASSFRTSGYNEQFF; CDR3nt: TGTGCCAGCAGCTTCAGGACTAGCGGCTACAATGAGCAGTTCTTC
j_gene: TRBJ1-5; abundance: many; d_gene: TRBD1; v_gene: TRBV7-2; CDR3aa: CASSSGQGFSNQPQHF; CDR3nt: TGTGCCAGCAGCTCCGGACAGGGTTTTAGCAATCAGCCCCAGCATTTT
j_gene: TRBJ2-3; abundance: NA; d_gene: NA; v_gene: TRBV20-1; CDR3aa: CSATSAQLSTDLQYF; CDR3nt: TGCAGTGCGACCTCTGCGCAGTTGAGCACAGATCTGCAGTATTTT
j_gene: TRBJ2-3; abundance: NA; d_gene: NA; v_gene: TRBV7-3; CDR3aa: CASSLNPADTDTQYF; CDR3nt: TGTGCCAGCAGCTTAAATCCAGCGGACACAGATACGCAGTATTTT
j_gene: TRBJ1-1; abundance: few; d_gene: TRBD1; v_gene: TRBV20-1; CDR3aa: CSAREGQGAVRAFF; CDR3nt: TGCAGTGCTAGAGAAGGACAGGGGGCTGTTAGAGCTTTCTTT
j_gene: TRBJ2-1; abundance: many; d_gene: NA; v_gene: TRBV7-2; CDR3aa: CASSPTGYNEQFF; CDR3nt: TGTGCCAGCAGCCCCACAGGGTACAATGAGCAGTTCTTC
j_gene: TRBJ1-6; abundance: few; d_gene: NA; v_gene: TRBV20-1; CDR3aa: CSARDWGGSSYNSPLHF; CDR3nt: TGCAGTGCTAGAGATTGGGGTGGTAGCTCCTATAATTCACCCCTCCACTTT
j_gene: TRBJ2-7; abundance: NA; d_gene: TRBD2; v_gene: TRBV27; CDR3aa: CASSLEGLDIDEQYF; CDR3nt: TGTGCCAGCAGTTTAGAGGGACTAGATATCGACGAGCAGTACTTC
j_gene: TRBJ2-2; abundance: few; d_gene: NA; v_gene: TRBV5-1; CDR3aa: CASSLYTANTGELFF; CDR3nt: TGCGCCAGCAGCTTGTACACCGCGAACACCGGGGAGCTGTTTTTT
j_gene: TRBJ2-7; abundance: many; d_gene: NA; v_gene: TRBV28; CDR3aa: CASSSEVVYEQYF; CDR3nt: TGTGCCAGCAGTAGCGAGGTTGTTTACGAGCAGTACTTC
j_gene: TRBJ2-7; abundance: few; d_gene: NA; v_gene: TRBV5-1; CDR3aa: CASSPGADSPYEQYF; CDR3nt: TGCGCCAGCAGCCCTGGGGCCGATTCACCCTACGAGCAGTACTTC
j_gene: TRBJ2-1; abundance: many; d_gene: TRBD2; v_gene: TRBV20-1; CDR3aa: CSATGTSGINEQFF; CDR3nt: TGCAGTGCTACCGGGACTAGCGGGATAAATGAGCAGTTCTTC
j_gene: TRBJ1-3; abundance: NA; d_gene: NA; v_gene: TRBV10-3; CDR3aa: CAITPQASSGNTIYF; CDR3nt: TGTGCCATCACGCCACAGGCGAGCTCTGGAAACACCATATATTTT
j_gene: TRBJ1-4; abundance: NA; d_gene: NA; v_gene: TRBV6-5; CDR3aa: CASSYGGRGEKLFF; CDR3nt: TGTGCCAGCAGTTACGGGGGGCGTGGAGAAAAACTGTTTTTT
j_gene: TRBJ2-5; abundance: NA; d_gene: NA; v_gene: TRBV11-2; CDR3aa: CASSLYRGGQETQYF; CDR3nt: TGTGCCAGCAGCTTATATAGGGGAGGTCAAGAGACCCAGTACTTC
j_gene: TRBJ1-6; abundance: few; d_gene: TRBD1; v_gene: TRBV5-1; CDR3aa: CASSYDGDRASPLHF; CDR3nt: TGCGCCAGCAGCTACGACGGGGACAGGGCGTCACCCCTCCACTTT